This TCR beta chain comes out of a study of shared clonotypes between healthy human individuals. V was shortened by 9 bases and J by 4 bases, with 18 bases between the two germline ends. Germline CDR1 SNHLY, CDR2 FYNNEI. The CDR3 sequence is 14 residues long. The data were produced by immunoSEQ multiplex PCR, yet TCRdb's version contains in-frame clones alone and is incomplete. The table shows about 2.3 million clones, with more than 85% occurring only once. The sample taken for sequencing was naive CD4+ T cells from PBMCs. Subset here: CD45RA+ positively selected. This TCR came from a man younger than 30 in good health. Some clones in this sample may be carry-over from other donors' samples. J is TRBJ1-1 and V is TRBV2; possibly TRBD1 for D (5 bases). CDR3 DNA: TGTGCCAGGCGGGGGGAGAGGGTCGGCACTGAAGCTTTCTTT. As protein: CARRGERVGTEAFF.